This entry lists 13 T cell receptor beta chains sequenced from one sample in a study of T cell repertoires in cytomegalovirus infection. These receptors lack a known antigen. TCRdb called the reads again in MiXCR, with one record for every CDR3 protein. The data show about 500,000 distinct CDR3 sequences, around 35% seen once. The specimen comprised cultured PBMCs, sampled from culture after CMV antigen stimulation. The receptors stem from a human donor in good health (CMV status not recorded). Some clones in this sample may be carry-over from other donors' samples.

This clonotype was observed many times. The rearrangement uses TRBV7-2 and TRBJ2-3; D is uncertain. The germline V and J ends were trimmed by 1 base and 2 bases, with 7 bases remaining between them. Per the germline V gene, CDR1 is SGHTA and CDR2 is FQGNSA. CDR3 length: 14 amino acids. The DNA of the CDR3 is TGTGCCAGCAGCTTAGATCGCCTCACAGATACGCAGTATTTT. It specifies CASSLDRLTDTQYF.

This clonotype was counted only a few times. V is TRBV7-9 and J is TRBJ1-2; D unclear. V was trimmed by 6 bases and J by 4 bases, leaving 12 bases between them. This CDR3 is built from 13 residues. CDR1 is SEHNR and CDR2 is FQNEAQ in the germline V gene (reference sequence). The CDR3 bases are TGTGCCAGCAGTATGGTCGGCCGCTATGGCTACACCTTC. This sequence encodes CASSMVGRYGYTF.

As DNA, the CDR3 is TGTGCCAGCAGCTTCGATCGGACTGGGGGGTCACCCCTCCACTTT. Translated: CASSFDRTGGSPLHF. The chain couples TRBV7-8 to TRBJ1-6; TRBD1 might be the D (5 bases). Trimming shortened V by 3 bases and J by 10 bases, and 16 bases separated the two germline ends. The CDR3 is 15 amino acids. Germline V gene data show CDR1 as SGHVS and CDR2 as FQNEAQ.

A note on this clonotype: The junction and the germline gene differ at one end; a read error may be behind it. This chain uses TRBV7-2 with TRBJ2-5, with 13 positions matching TRBD2. The germline V gene has CDR1 SGHTA and CDR2 FQGNSA. This CDR3 spans 17 amino acids. CDR3 sequence: CVSSRTSGSMARETQYF. DNA for the CDR3: TGTGTCAGCAGTAGGACTAGCGGGAGTATGGCTAGAGAGACCCAGTACTTC.

This clonotype was seen many times. This chain joins TRBV7-2 and TRBJ1-1; possibly TRBD1 for D (6 bases). Trimming stripped 2 bases from V and 2 bases from J, with 9 bases between. The CDR3 sequence is 14 residues long. Germline V gene lookup returns CDR1 SGHTA and CDR2 FQGNSA. Here the CDR3 reads CASSLQGPNTEAFF. The CDR3 DNA reads TGTGCCAGCAGCTTACAGGGGCCTAACACTGAAGCTTTCTTT.

This clonotype was seen a handful of times. The chain carries TRBV7-3 and TRBJ1-4, with D hard to call. Germline CDR1 and CDR2: SGHTA and FQGTGA. The V end lost 5 bases, the J end lost 8 bases, and 12 bases lay between the germline ends. The CDR3 covers 13 residues. This chain's CDR3 is CASSRRVGEKLFF. The CDR3 bases are TGTGCCAGCAGCCGGAGGGTTGGCGAAAAACTGTTTTTT.

This clonotype was seen more than once but under ten times. The chain uses TRBV19 and TRBJ1-3; D call uncertain. V lost 7 bases, J lost 0 bases, and 7 bases lay in between. Looked up from germline, CDR1 is LNHDA and CDR2 is SQIVND (reference sequence). The CDR3 extends over 13 amino acids. CDR3 amino acids: CASMGYSGNTIYF. For the CDR3, the DNA is TGTGCCAGTATGGGGTACTCTGGAAACACCATATATTTT.

The rearrangement links TRBV12-3 or TRBV12-4 to TRBJ2-2; D may be TRBD2 (6 bases). The CDR3 sequence is 13 residues long. V lost 4 bases and J 7 bases, leaving 10 bases between the germline ends. As DNA, the CDR3 is TGTGCCAGCAGTTCCCTAGCGTTCGGGGAGCTGTTTTTT. Its protein is CASSSLAFGELFF.

The V call is TRBV20-1, the J call TRBJ2-1; TRBD1 matches 7 bases. The V gene end was trimmed by 6 bases and the J gene end by 6 bases; junction bases not matched to a gene: 5. The CDR3 covers 12 residues. Germline loops: CDR1 DFQATT, CDR2 SNEGSKA (reference sequence). The CDR3 region is CSARTGVNEQFF. As DNA, the CDR3 is TGCAGTGCCCGGACAGGAGTCAATGAGCAGTTCTTC.

V and J are TRBV18 and TRBJ2-7; TRBD1 matches at 7 bases. Germline V gene lookup returns CDR1 KGHSH and CDR2 LQKENI. The CDR3 loop spans 14 amino acids. V trimming: 3 bases; J trimming: 2 bases; junction bases outside the gene matches: 4. This CDR3 reads CASSPAGTAYEQYV. The DNA for the CDR3 is TGTGCCAGCTCACCCGCCGGGACAGCCTACGAGCAGTACGTC.

The table lists this clonotype with a few counts. CDR3 protein: CASISGQGASEKLFF. The CDR3 DNA follows: TGTGCCAGCATTTCGGGACAGGGGGCCTCTGAAAAACTGTTTTTT. The chain is built from TRBV6-1 and TRBJ1-4, with TRBD1 identical over 12 bases. Germline lookup yields CDR1 MNHNS and CDR2 SASEGT. V shed 7 bases, J shed 7 bases, and the junction held 7 bases outside the gene matches. The CDR3 runs to 15 residues.

V and J are TRBV11-2 and TRBJ2-3; 13 nucleotides match TRBD2. CDR3 length: 18 amino acids. V trimming: 2 bases; J trimming: 5 bases; junction bases outside the gene matches: 10. Germline CDR1 SGHAT, CDR2 FQNNGV. DNA for the CDR3: TGTGCCAGCAGCTTAAGACTAGCGGGAGGAGCAAGGGGAGATACGCAGTATTTT. It is translated as CASSLRLAGGARGDTQYF.

The rearrangement uses TRBV29-1 and TRBJ2-5; the D gene is possibly TRBD1 (5 bases). CDR1 is SQVTM and CDR2 is ANQGSEA in the germline V gene. V dropped 4 bases and J dropped 4 bases, with 13 bases sitting between them. The CDR3 contains 13 residues. As DNA, the CDR3 is TGCAGCGTTGCCAAGCAGGGTGGAGAGACCCAGTACTTC. The encoded protein is CSVAKQGGETQYF. The entire variable domain, with the rest obtained from reference TRBV29-1 and TRBJ2-5, is as follows: SAVISQKPSRDICQRGTSLTIQCQVDSQVTMMFWYRQQPGQSLTLIATANQGSEATYESGFVIDKFPISRPNLTFSTLTVSNMSPEDSSIYLCSVAKQGGETQYFGPGTRLLVL.